A single sample is the source of the 25 T cell receptor beta chains below, sequenced in a study of shared clonotypes between healthy human individuals (TCRdb year 2020). Library method: the immunoSEQ multiplex PCR assay. Drawn from immuneACCESS, this table holds only the in-frame rearrangements with V and J called that TCRdb kept. Clones are partly lost; checked studies trace under half to an unresolved V gene and leave the rest unexplained. This sample has roughly 2.5 million clones in its table, and about 92% of those were observed once. Together, the top ten hold more than 0.12% of the sample. Sequenced material: naive CD4+ T cells sorted from blood. The sample's cell subset or site label is to be understood as: CD45RA+ positively selected. The receptor source for this set is a man aged 18 to 29 in good health.

The chain has TRBV5-4 and TRBJ2-7; D is unresolved. Germline CDR1 reads SGHNT; CDR2 reads YYREEE (reference sequence). CDR3 length: 12 residues. Trimming pared 0 bases from V and 6 bases from J, leaving 7 bases between. CDR3 protein: CASSLVATEQYF. CDR3 in DNA: TGTGCCAGCAGCTTGGTCGCAACCGAGCAGTACTTC.

This chain connects TRBV2 to TRBJ2-1, with TRBD1 identical over 7 bases. In germline, CDR1 is SNHLY, CDR2 FYNNEI. CDR3 length equals 14 residues. V shed 1 base, J shed 6 bases, and the junction held 3 bases outside the gene matches. The CDR3 spells CASSEEQGVNEQFF. Written as DNA, the CDR3 is TGTGCCAGCAGTGAAGAGCAGGGGGTCAATGAGCAGTTCTTC. The full variable domain, its missing parts supplied by reference TRBV2 and TRBJ2-1, is EPEVTQTPSHQVTQMGQEVILRCVPISNHLYFYWYRQILGQKVEFLVSFYNNEISEKSEIFDDQFSVERPDGSNFTLKIRSTKLEDSAMYFCASSEEQGVNEQFFGPGTRLTVL.

The chain has TRBV7-2 and TRBJ1-4; D is unclear. CDR3 length equals 16 residues. V dropped 4 bases and J dropped 0 bases, with 12 bases sitting between them. Germline CDR1 SGHTA, CDR2 FQGNSA. CDR3 amino acids: CASSSGGTTTNEKLFF. For the CDR3, the DNA is TGTGCCAGCAGCTCCGGCGGCACGACAACTAATGAAAAACTGTTTTTT.

The J gene is TRBJ1-4, the V gene TRBV6-6, with unresolved D. V gave up 2 bases and J gave up 10 bases, with 5 bases separating them. Germline lookup yields CDR1 MNHNY and CDR2 SVGAGI (reference sequence). The CDR3 consists of 11 residues. CDR3 sequence reads: CASSYPAKLFF. The CDR3 DNA reads as TGTGCCAGCAGTTACCCGGCAAAACTGTTTTTT.

This clone was recorded only once. This chain connects TRBV4-1 to TRBJ2-5; 11 bases agree with TRBD2. Germline loops: CDR1 MGHRA, CDR2 YSYEKL. The CDR3 sequence is 19 residues long. V dropped 0 bases and J dropped 4; count of bases not matched to a gene: 13. CDR3 in amino acids: CASSQDGSLAGGPIETQYF. The CDR3 coding sequence is TGCGCCAGCAGCCAAGATGGATCATTAGCGGGGGGGCCTATAGAGACCCAGTACTTC.

This chain links TRBV30 with TRBJ2-7; D assignment may be TRBD1 or TRBD2 (6 bases each). The CDR3 has 17 amino acids. The V and J ends lost 1 base and 1 base respectively, with 20 bases between them. Germline V CDR1 and CDR2: GTSNPN, SVGIG (reference sequence). CDR3 nucleotide sequence: TGTGCCTGGAGTGGGCGAGTCTGGGGGGCCACATCCTACGAGCAGTACTTC. Its protein product is CAWSGRVWGATSYEQYF.

The V call is TRBV7-9, the J call TRBJ1-4, with D perhaps matching TRBD1 (5 bases). CDR3 length equals 14 residues. Trimming took off 2 bases at V and 1 base at J, with 5 bases between the two ends. Germline V gives CDR1 SEHNR, CDR2 FQNEAQ (reference sequence). CDR3: CASSLRGTNEKLFF. Written as DNA, the CDR3 is TGTGCCAGCAGCTTAAGGGGAACTAATGAAAAACTGTTTTTT.

The chain combines TRBV11-2 with TRBJ2-2; 7 bases are a match to TRBD1. The CDR3 consists of 17 residues. The ends lost 5 bases at V and 4 bases at J; junction bases unmatched: 13. Germline V gene sequence: CDR1 SGHAT, CDR2 FQNNGV. The CDR3 sequence is CASSPRRDRVVTGELFF. In DNA, the CDR3 is TGTGCCAGCAGCCCGAGACGCGACAGGGTGGTCACCGGGGAGCTGTTTTTT.

This chain uses TRBV7-2 with TRBJ2-7; D is unclear. CDR1 is SGHTA, CDR2 FQGNSA, per germline. V lost 3 bases and J lost 7, with 13 bases in between. The CDR3 runs to 13 residues. The CDR3 DNA follows: TGTGCCAGCAGCTTCGGCATCCGTGGGGAGCAGTACTTC. It yields the protein CASSFGIRGEQYF.

This chain joins TRBV11-2 and TRBJ1-3; D call uncertain. With 1 base removed from V and 0 bases from J, the gap between germline ends came to 7 bases. The CDR3 extends over 15 amino acids. The V gene's germline CDR1 is SGHAT and CDR2 FQNNGV. The CDR3 sequence: CASSLGAYSGNTIYF. The CDR3 DNA sequence: TGTGCCAGCAGCTTAGGGGCTTACTCTGGAAACACCATATATTTT.

The chain employs TRBV19 and TRBJ1-5; 7 bases line up with TRBD1. Germline V gene data show CDR1 as LNHDA and CDR2 as SQIVND (reference sequence). This CDR3 is built from 17 residues. The J segment lost 8 bases and the V segment lost 3 bases, leaving 16 bases of the junction unmatched. In DNA form, the CDR3 reads TGTGCCAGTAGTATCATATCGGTTGGAGTCAGGGGGGAGCCCCAGCATTTT. Protein sequence: CASSIISVGVRGEPQHF.

Note on this clone: Other DNA sequences in this sample translate to the same CDR3. The chain has TRBV19 and TRBJ2-5; D is possibly TRBD1 (6 bases). The CDR3 sequence is 14 residues long. The germline gives CDR1 LNHDA, CDR2 SQIVND (reference sequence). V lost 4 bases and J 4 bases, leaving 13 bases between the germline ends. CDR3 nucleotides: TGTGCCAGTAGTACGTCAGGGGCGGGAGAGACCCAGTACTTC. Amino acids: CASSTSGAGETQYF.

The chain is built from TRBV13 and TRBJ2-7; 8 bases are a match to TRBD2. CDR1 PRHDT and CDR2 FYEKMQ come from the germline V gene (reference sequence). Trimming removed 4 bases from V and 4 bases from J; junction bases left unmatched: 15. This CDR3 has 17 residues. CDR3 amino acids: CASSSFSGKRERYEQYF. CDR3 DNA: TGTGCCAGCAGCTCCTTCTCCGGGAAGCGGGAGCGATACGAGCAGTACTTC.

The chain recombines TRBV4-1 with TRBJ1-5; 10 bases are a match to TRBD1. V was clipped by 4 bases and J by 4 bases; unmatched bases: 10. CDR1 is MGHRA, CDR2 YSYEKL, per germline. The CDR3 is made up of 17 amino acids. In DNA form, the CDR3 reads TGCGCCAGCAGCCCTGGGACAGGGGAGCTGGGGAATCAGCCCCAGCATTTT. Translating it yields CASSPGTGELGNQPQHF.

The rearrangement links TRBV19 to TRBJ1-5; 8 bases are a match to TRBD1. The CDR3 length is 16 residues. With 4 bases clipped from V and 0 bases from J, the junction kept 5 bases outside the gene matches. CDR1 and CDR2 (germline): LNHDA, SQIVND (reference sequence). CDR3 amino acids: CASSTGTGYSNQPQHF. CDR3 in DNA: TGTGCCAGTAGTACAGGGACAGGCTATAGCAATCAGCCCCAGCATTTT.

CDR3 DNA: TGTGCCAGCAGTGAAGTTTTTGGCGGCGAGCAGTACTTC. Translated, it gives CASSEVFGGEQYF. This sequence joins TRBV2 and TRBJ2-7; D not certain. Germline CDR1 and CDR2: SNHLY and FYNNEI. The CDR3 contains 13 residues. V was clipped by 1 base and J by 6 bases, with 10 bases between them.

The J gene is TRBJ2-1, the V gene TRBV5-1; D gene unclear. V lost 0 bases, J lost 12 bases, and 7 bases lay in between. The CDR3 contains 11 residues. Germline V gene lookup returns CDR1 SGHRS and CDR2 YFSETQ. CDR3 residues: CASSLEDRQFF. Written as DNA, the CDR3 is TGCGCCAGCAGCTTGGAGGATAGGCAGTTCTTC.

The J gene is TRBJ1-3, the V gene TRBV20-1; D not certain. This CDR3 spans 11 amino acids. Germline CDR1 and CDR2: DFQATT and SNEGSKA (reference sequence). Trimming removed 5 bases at V and 4 bases at J, with 6 bases between. The CDR3 DNA reads TGCAGTGCTGAGGAAGGAAACACCATATATTTT. Its protein product is CSAEEGNTIYF.

The chain carries TRBV6-5 and TRBJ1-3; no reliable D call. Per the germline V gene, CDR1 is MNHEY and CDR2 is SVGAGI. This CDR3 has 14 amino acids. Trimming pared 8 bases from V and 3 bases from J, leaving 14 bases between. CDR3 DNA: TGTGCCAGCGGTGACAACGGAGGTGGAAACACCATATATTTT. This translates into CASGDNGGGNTIYF.

The chain combines TRBV6-6 with TRBJ2-7; a possible D gene is TRBD1 (6 bases). This CDR3 contains 15 residues. V was clipped by 5 bases and J by 0 bases, with 14 bases between them. The germline CDR1 and CDR2 sequences are MNHNY and SVGAGI (reference sequence). The CDR3 reads CASSLEDRLSYEQYF. CDR3 DNA sequence: TGTGCCAGCAGTCTCGAGGACAGACTCTCCTACGAGCAGTACTTC.

This chain uses TRBV7-2 with TRBJ2-7; the D is unclear. Germline CDR1 reads SGHTA; CDR2 reads FQGNSA. Trimming removed 5 bases from V and 9 bases from J, with 23 bases in between. This CDR3 contains 15 residues. CDR3 protein: CASSPGSTSLGGQYF. For the CDR3, the DNA is TGTGCCAGCAGCCCAGGTTCAACGAGCTTAGGCGGGCAGTACTTC.

The chain employs TRBV18 and TRBJ1-4; no clear D gene. Looked up from germline, CDR1 is KGHSH and CDR2 is LQKENI. Trimming took off 1 base at V and 4 bases at J, with 13 bases between the two ends. The CDR3 contains 16 residues. The CDR3 loop reads CASSPLESVLNEKLFF. In DNA, the CDR3 is TGTGCCAGCTCACCACTAGAGTCGGTCCTTAATGAAAAACTGTTTTTT.

A word on this clone: The same CDR3 is also encoded by other DNA sequences in this sample. V is TRBV28 and J is TRBJ2-5, with a possible D match to TRBD2 (5 bases). TRBJ2-7 matches the DNA end more closely, so the J call is doubtful. The CDR3 has 10 residues. The germline gives CDR1 MDHEN, CDR2 SYDVKM. CDR3: CASGSYEQYF. The CDR3 nucleotides are TGTGCCAGCGGGAGCTACGAGCAGTACTTC.

Regarding this clone: The same CDR3 also results from other DNA sequences found in this sample. This chain uses TRBV29-1 with TRBJ1-5; 9 bases match TRBD1. From germline, CDR1 is SQVTM and CDR2 ANQGSEA. The V and J ends lost 6 bases and 3 bases, in that order; junction bases with no gene match: 3. The length of the CDR3 is 13 residues. The CDR3 DNA reads as TGCAGCGTCGGACAGGGGATCAATCAGCCCCAGCATTTT. Encoded protein: CSVGQGINQPQHF.

CDR3 bases: TGCACCAGCAGGTGGCAGGTCTCCTACGAGCAGTACTTC. This encodes CTSRWQVSYEQYF. The chain recombines TRBV1 with TRBJ2-7; the table's D call, TRBD1, was not checked against the DNA. TRBV1 constitutes a pseudogene. This CDR3 is 13 amino acids long.